The 20 T cell receptor beta chains given below trace back to one sample, sequenced in a study of blood T cell repertoires in COVID-19. The method was immunoSEQ multiplex PCR; TCRdb's version includes in-frame clones alone and lacks a portion of them. This sample has around 110,000 clones; around 83% occur once, and the top ten carry about 4.3%. The sample was peripheral blood. These receptors all come from a man aged 70 or older with acute or convalescent COVID-19.

J is TRBJ1-1 and V is TRBV6-5, with D maybe TRBD1 (5 bases). CDR1 and CDR2 from the germline V gene are MNHEY and SVGAGI. The CDR3 covers 13 residues. Deletions cut 0 bases from V and 10 bases from J, with 12 bases between. The CDR3 loop is CASSYSDLGGAFF. The CDR3 nucleotides are TGTGCCAGCAGTTACTCGGACCTGGGGGGAGCTTTCTTT.

This clone has only a few counts. The chain couples TRBV29-1 to TRBJ2-7; TRBD1 matches at 7 bases. After removal of 5 bases from V and 0 bases from J, the junction contained 4 bases not matched to a gene. The CDR3 has 13 residues. Looked up from germline, CDR1 is SQVTM and CDR2 is ANQGSEA. The CDR3 protein is CSVTRDSSYEQYF. CDR3 nucleotide sequence: TGCAGCGTTACCCGGGACAGCTCCTACGAGCAGTACTTC.

The chain joins TRBV29-1 to TRBJ2-5; no firm D call. Trimming left V 0 bases short and J 6 bases short, with 5 bases between. CDR3 size: 11 residues. From germline, CDR1 is SQVTM and CDR2 ANQGSEA. The CDR3: CSVEEAQTQYF. The CDR3 DNA is TGCAGCGTTGAAGAAGCGCAGACCCAGTACTTC.

The V call is TRBV11-2, the J call TRBJ2-1; 7 bases match TRBD1. Germline V gene lookup returns CDR1 SGHAT and CDR2 FQNNGV. This CDR3 is 14 amino acids long. With 4 bases clipped from V and 3 bases from J, the junction kept 3 bases outside the gene matches. CDR3 amino acids: CASSYGTDYNEQFF. CDR3 bases: TGTGCCAGCAGCTACGGGACAGACTACAATGAGCAGTTCTTC.

V usage is TRBV5-5 and J usage is TRBJ1-1; the match to TRBD1 covers 9 bases. V shed 2 bases, J shed 3 bases, and the junction held 8 bases outside the gene matches. This CDR3 region has 16 residues. Germline V gives CDR1 SGHKS, CDR2 YYEKEE (reference sequence). This CDR3 is CASSFVWTGADTEAFF. The DNA of the CDR3 is TGTGCCAGCAGCTTCGTCTGGACAGGGGCGGACACTGAAGCTTTCTTT.

This clone was seen more than once but under ten times. The V gene is TRBV7-3, the J gene TRBJ1-3; D might be TRBD1 (5 bases). V lost 5 bases and J lost 2, with 13 bases in between. The germline gives CDR1 SGHTA, CDR2 FQGTGA. The CDR3 is 15 residues long. The CDR3 nucleotides are TGTGCCAGCAGCCTGGGGCACGGAGCTGGAAACACCATATATTTT. It codes for CASSLGHGAGNTIYF.

The chain joins TRBV18 to TRBJ1-5, with 8 bases that match TRBD1. Germline trimming cut 6 bases from V and 3 bases from J; bases unmatched to any gene: 4. This CDR3 has 14 amino acids. Germline assignment: CDR1 KGHSH and CDR2 LQKENI. CDR3: CASSQGADNQPQHF. DNA of the CDR3: TGTGCCAGCTCGCAGGGGGCAGACAATCAGCCCCAGCATTTT.

The gene calls are TRBV29-1 and TRBJ2-7; D is perhaps TRBD1 (5 bases). Germline V gene data show CDR1 as SQVTM and CDR2 as ANQGSEA. V shed 6 bases and J shed 3 bases, with 15 bases lying between them. The CDR3 sequence is 13 residues long. The DNA for the CDR3 is TGCAGCGTAGGAGCGACAGTGGGCTACGAGCAGTACTTC. Its translation: CSVGATVGYEQYF.

The chain uses TRBV20-1 and TRBJ2-5; D is ambiguous. CDR1 and CDR2 (germline): DFQATT, SNEGSKA (reference sequence). The CDR3 is 11 amino acids. The ends were cut back, 2 bases at V and 2 bases at J, with 3 bases in the middle. In DNA, the CDR3 is TGCAGTGCTAGACTGCAAGAGACCCAGTACTTC. Translation gives CSARLQETQYF.

The chain links TRBV10-3 to TRBJ1-2; 8 bases align to TRBD1. The V gene end was trimmed by 2 bases and the J gene end by 4 bases; junction bases not matched to a gene: 3. Germline V gives CDR1 ENHRY, CDR2 SYGVKD. The CDR3 contains 14 residues. The CDR3 sequence: CAISEGQGAYGYTF. For the CDR3, the DNA is TGTGCCATCAGTGAGGGACAGGGAGCCTATGGCTACACCTTC.

V and J are TRBV6-5 and TRBJ2-7; possibly TRBD1 for D (7 bases). This CDR3 is built from 13 residues. CDR1 is MNHEY and CDR2 is SVGAGI in the germline V gene. Deletions cut 6 bases from V and 7 bases from J, with 16 bases between. CDR3 sequence reads: CASRDTGDSEQYF. The DNA for the CDR3 is TGTGCCAGCAGAGATACAGGGGACTCGGAGCAGTACTTC.

This clone was seen a handful of times. The rearrangement joins TRBV12-5 to TRBJ1-1, with 12 bases identical to TRBD1. V lost 3 bases, J lost 4 bases, and 9 bases stayed unmatched. This CDR3 has 17 amino acids. Per the germline V gene, CDR1 is LGHNT and CDR2 is FRNRAP. CDR3 in DNA: TGTGCTAGTGGTTTTATGGGGACAGGGGGCTTAAGCACTGAAGCTTTCTTT. Translating it yields CASGFMGTGGLSTEAFF. Looking up the rest from reference TRBV12-5 and TRBJ1-1 gives the full variable domain: DARVTQTPRHKVTEMGQEVTMRCQPILGHNTVFWYRQTMMQGLELLAYFRNRAPLDDSGMPKDRFSAEMPDATLATLKIQPSEPRDSAVYFCASGFMGTGGLSTEAFFGQGTRLTVV.

This sequence joins TRBV27 and TRBJ1-2, with D tentatively TRBD1 (6 bases). The V gene lost 5 bases and the J gene lost 13 bases, with 17 bases spanning the gap. The CDR3 runs to 12 residues. Germline V gene lookup returns CDR1 MNHEY and CDR2 SMNVEV (reference sequence). The CDR3 here is CASSPGTTGITF. The CDR3 DNA reads as TGTGCCAGCAGTCCCGGGACAACTGGTATCACCTTC.

V gene TRBV9 combines with J gene TRBJ2-3; 9 bases line up with TRBD2. In germline, CDR1 is SGDLS, CDR2 YYNGEE. The CDR3 length is 17 residues. V was pared by 0 bases and J by 5 bases, with 10 bases of the junction left unmatched. CDR3 in DNA: TGTGCCAGCAGCGTAGGATCTTTAGCGGGGGCGGGAGATACGCAGTATTTT. Its translation: CASSVGSLAGAGDTQYF.

This rearrangement joins TRBV6-5 to TRBJ2-5; a possible D gene is TRBD1 (5 bases). The V end was cut by 0 bases, the J end by 10 bases, with 18 bases between. This CDR3 comprises 15 residues. Germline CDR1 and CDR2: MNHEY and SVGAGI. The CDR3 DNA sequence: TGTGCCAGCAGTTACTCAGATGGGCAAGGAGACAGCCAGTACTTC. It codes for CASSYSDGQGDSQYF.

This clone has a single count. The rearrangement joins TRBV2 to TRBJ2-1, with TRBD1 matching over 9 bases. The trim removed 8 bases at V and 8 bases at J, leaving 7 bases unmatched. Germline V gene lookup returns CDR1 SNHLY and CDR2 FYNNEI. CDR3 length equals 13 residues. The DNA for the CDR3 is TGTGCCAGCCGTTGGGGACAGGGCTATGAGCAGTTCTTC. Residues: CASRWGQGYEQFF.

The rearrangement links TRBV7-2 to TRBJ1-5, with unresolved D. Germline CDR1 and CDR2: SGHTA and FQGNSA. Trimming removed 4 bases at V and 2 bases at J, with 15 bases between. The CDR3 loop spans 16 amino acids. The DNA of the CDR3 is TGTGCCAGCAGCTATACGACCACACGGGGCAATCAGCCCCAGCATTTT. As protein: CASSYTTTRGNQPQHF. The entire variable domain, with the rest obtained from reference TRBV7-2 and TRBJ1-5, is as follows: GAGVSQSPSNKVTEKGKDVELRCDPISGHTALYWYRQSLGQGLEFLIYFQGNSAPDKSGLPSDRFSAERTGGSVSTLTIQRTQQEDSAVYLCASSYTTTRGNQPQHFGDGTRLSIL.

J is TRBJ1-5 and V is TRBV6-5; weak D call: TRBD1 (5 bases). Germline assignment: CDR1 MNHEY and CDR2 SVGAGI. The CDR3 extends over 15 amino acids. V lost 6 bases to trimming and J lost 3 bases, with 15 bases between them. CDR3 sequence: CASRDSARVNQPQHF. The CDR3 DNA reads TGTGCCAGCAGAGATTCGGCCAGGGTCAATCAGCCCCAGCATTTT.

The V gene is TRBV5-5, the J gene TRBJ1-2; D is possibly TRBD1 (5 bases). Germline V gene lookup returns CDR1 SGHKS and CDR2 YYEKEE (reference sequence). Trimming shortened V by 4 bases and J by 7 bases, and 26 bases separated the two germline ends. The CDR3 loop spans 17 amino acids. The CDR3, as DNA: TGTGCCAGCAGCCCTCCTGGGGCAGGGCTTCGGCTGGGTGGCTACACCTTC. It yields the protein CASSPPGAGLRLGGYTF.

This clone was picked up one time. V gene TRBV19 combines with J gene TRBJ2-3, with 10 nucleotides matching TRBD2. There are 14 residues in the CDR3. V lost 5 bases and J lost 4; bases outside the gene matches: 3. Germline V gene data show CDR1 as LNHDA and CDR2 as SQIVND (reference sequence). CDR3 DNA sequence: TGTGCCAGTAGTCCACTAGCGGGGTCAGATACGCAGTATTTT. Residues: CASSPLAGSDTQYF. Using reference TRBV19 and TRBJ2-3 for the parts outside the CDR3, the full variable domain is DGGITQSPKYLFRKEGQNVTLSCEQNLNHDAMYWYRQDPGQGLRLIYYSQIVNDFQKGDIAEGYSVSREKKESFPLTVTSAQKNPTAFYLCASSPLAGSDTQYFGPGTRLTVL.